This T cell receptor beta chain originates from a study of blood T cell repertoires in COVID-19. Germline values: CDR1 LGHNT, CDR2 FRNRAP. The CDR3 runs 15 residues. Trimming removed 3 bases from V and 0 bases from J, with 12 bases in between. Clones were sequenced by immunoSEQ multiplex PCR, and TCRdb holds only the in-frame ones, with some missing. The repertoire holds fewer than 200,000 clones, approximately 85% seen once, with over 5% in the top ten. The TCR was taken from a woman in her 50s with COVID-19, enrolled during active disease. V and J are TRBV12-5 and TRBJ2-7; TRBD1 might be the D (5 bases). Sequences were obtained from peripheral blood. CDR3 DNA sequence: TGTGCTAGTGGTTTTCCCAACAGGAGCTCCTACGAGCAGTACTTC. Its protein product is CASGFPNRSSYEQYF. The entire variable domain, with the rest obtained from reference TRBV12-5 and TRBJ2-7, is as follows: DARVTQTPRHKVTEMGQEVTMRCQPILGHNTVFWYRQTMMQGLELLAYFRNRAPLDDSGMPKDRFSAEMPDATLATLKIQPSEPRDSAVYFCASGFPNRSSYEQYFGPGTRLTVT.